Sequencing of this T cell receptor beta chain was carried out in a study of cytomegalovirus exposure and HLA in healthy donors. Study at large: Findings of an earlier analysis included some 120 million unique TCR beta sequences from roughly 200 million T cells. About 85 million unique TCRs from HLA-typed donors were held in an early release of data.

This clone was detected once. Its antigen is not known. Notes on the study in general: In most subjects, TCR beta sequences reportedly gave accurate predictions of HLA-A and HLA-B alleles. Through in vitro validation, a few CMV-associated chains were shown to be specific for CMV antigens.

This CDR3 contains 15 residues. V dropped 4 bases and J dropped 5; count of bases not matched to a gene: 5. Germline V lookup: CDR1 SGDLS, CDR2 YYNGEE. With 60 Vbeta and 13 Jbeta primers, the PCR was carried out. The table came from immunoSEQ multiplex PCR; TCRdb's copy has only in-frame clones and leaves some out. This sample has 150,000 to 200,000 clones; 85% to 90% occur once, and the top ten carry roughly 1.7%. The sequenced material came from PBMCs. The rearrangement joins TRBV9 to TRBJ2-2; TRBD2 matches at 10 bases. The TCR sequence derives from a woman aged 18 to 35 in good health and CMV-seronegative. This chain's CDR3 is CASSPSGSPTGELFF. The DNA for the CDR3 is TGTGCCAGCAGCCCTAGCGGGAGCCCAACCGGGGAGCTGTTTTTT.